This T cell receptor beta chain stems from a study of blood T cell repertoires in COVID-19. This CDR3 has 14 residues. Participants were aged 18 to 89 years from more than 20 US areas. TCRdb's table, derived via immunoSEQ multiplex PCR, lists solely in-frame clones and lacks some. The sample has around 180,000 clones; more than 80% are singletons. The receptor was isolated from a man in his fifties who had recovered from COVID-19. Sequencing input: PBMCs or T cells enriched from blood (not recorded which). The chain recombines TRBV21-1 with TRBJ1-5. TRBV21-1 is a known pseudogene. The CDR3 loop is CASCGGTVIQPQHF. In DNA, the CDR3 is TGTGCCAGCTGCGGGGGGACAGTCATACAGCCCCAGCATTTT.